A single sample is the source of the 19 T cell receptor beta chains below, sequenced in a study of T cells in localized non-small cell lung cancer. Profiled with immunoSEQ multiplex PCR; TCRdb holds only in-frame clones, not every one. The sample shows over 30,000 clones, 85% to 90% of them seen only once. Sequencing was performed on peripheral blood, taken before any cancer treatment. The source of these receptors is a man aged 35-69 years with stage I lung adenocarcinoma.

The CDR3 reads CASSDSSGSRDTQYF. In nucleotides, the CDR3 is TGCGCCAGCAGTGACTCTAGCGGGAGCCGAGATACGCAGTATTTT. The chain joins TRBV10-1 to TRBJ2-3, with TRBD2 matching over 10 bases. V lost 3 bases to trimming and J lost 5 bases; unmatched junction nucleotides: 5. Looked up from germline, CDR1 is WNHNN and CDR2 is SYGVQD (reference sequence). The CDR3 loop spans 15 amino acids.

The J gene is TRBJ1-1, the V gene TRBV7-8; D unresolved. The germline CDR1 and CDR2 sequences are SGHVS and FQNEAQ. The CDR3 contains 11 residues. With 5 bases removed from V and 4 bases from J, the gap between germline ends came to 5 bases. This CDR3 is CASSLGTEAFF. CDR3 DNA: TGTGCCAGCAGCCTCGGCACTGAAGCTTTCTTT. Full variable domain (outside the CDR3, taken from reference TRBV7-8 and TRBJ1-1): GAGVSQSPRYKVAKRGQDVALRCDPISGHVSLFWYQQALGQGPEFLTYFQNEAQLDKSGLPSDRFFAERPEGSVSTLKIQRTQQEDSAVYLCASSLGTEAFFGQGTRLTVV.

The chain carries TRBV19 and TRBJ1-1; no firm D call. With 6 bases removed from V and 4 bases from J, the gap between germline ends came to 3 bases. Looked up from germline, CDR1 is LNHDA and CDR2 is SQIVND (reference sequence). The CDR3 sequence is 10 residues long. The CDR3 loop is CASRATEAFF. CDR3 DNA: TGTGCCAGTAGGGCCACTGAAGCTTTCTTT. Full variable domain (remainder filled in from reference TRBV19 and TRBJ1-1): DGGITQSPKYLFRKEGQNVTLSCEQNLNHDAMYWYRQDPGQGLRLIYYSQIVNDFQKGDIAEGYSVSREKKESFPLTVTSAQKNPTAFYLCASRATEAFFGQGTRLTVV.

The rearrangement uses TRBV13 and TRBJ2-2, with D maybe TRBD1 (6 bases). There are 16 residues in the CDR3. The V end was cut by 5 bases, the J end by 1 base, with 14 bases between. Germline values: CDR1 PRHDT, CDR2 FYEKMQ (reference sequence). CDR3 in DNA: TGTGCCAGCAGCCCAGGGGCAGGGCAGAACACCGGGGAGCTGTTTTTT. Protein sequence: CASSPGAGQNTGELFF. The full variable domain, its missing parts supplied by reference TRBV13 and TRBJ2-2, is AAGVIQSPRHLIKEKRETATLKCYPIPRHDTVYWYQQGPGQDPQFLISFYEKMQSDKGSIPDRFSAQQFSDYHSELNMSSLELGDSALYFCASSPGAGQNTGELFFGEGSRLTVL.

The chain links TRBV2 to TRBJ2-1; D not resolved. Germline CDR1 and CDR2: SNHLY and FYNNEI. The CDR3 runs 16 residues. V was clipped by 0 bases and J by 6 bases, with 15 bases between them. The chain's CDR3 is CASSEAGLPGTNEQFF. The CDR3 DNA follows: TGTGCCAGCAGTGAAGCAGGGCTCCCGGGTACCAATGAGCAGTTCTTC.

The rearrangement joins TRBV11-2 to TRBJ1-4, with no clear D. The germline V gene encodes CDR1 SGHAT and CDR2 FQNNGV. This CDR3 region has 13 residues. V lost 5 bases and J 6 bases, leaving 10 bases between the germline ends. CDR3 amino acids: CASSPNLDEKLFF. CDR3 coding DNA: TGTGCCAGCAGCCCCAACCTCGATGAAAAACTGTTTTTT.

The rearrangement links TRBV13 to TRBJ2-7; D assignment may be TRBD1 or TRBD2 (5 bases each). The germline V gene encodes CDR1 PRHDT and CDR2 FYEKMQ (reference sequence). The CDR3 is made up of 16 amino acids. V was trimmed by 3 bases and J by 0 bases, leaving 15 bases between them. CDR3 bases: TGTGCCAGCAGCTTCCGTAGGGACCGTGACTCCTACGAGCAGTACTTC. It is translated as CASSFRRDRDSYEQYF.

The V and J genes are TRBV9 and TRBJ1-1, with D possibly TRBD1 on 5 matching bases. Trimming shortened V by 3 bases and J by 3 bases, and 15 bases separated the two germline ends. From germline, CDR1 is SGDLS and CDR2 YYNGEE. The CDR3 has 15 residues. The CDR3 sequence: CASSGLRGDHTEAFF. The CDR3 DNA sequence: TGTGCCAGCAGCGGGTTGCGGGGGGATCACACTGAAGCTTTCTTT. Variable domain in full (rest from reference TRBV9 and TRBJ1-1): DSGVTQTPKHLITATGQRVTLRCSPRSGDLSVYWYQQSLDQGLQFLIQYYNGEERAKGNILERFSAQQFPDLHSELNLSSLELGDSALYFCASSGLRGDHTEAFFGQGTRLTVV.

This chain joins TRBV27 and TRBJ1-2, with D hard to call. CDR1 is MNHEY, CDR2 SMNVEV, per germline (reference sequence). V dropped 3 bases and J dropped 4 bases, with 12 bases sitting between them. CDR3 size: 14 residues. The CDR3 protein is CASSFRVASYGYTF. The CDR3 DNA sequence: TGTGCCAGCAGTTTTAGGGTGGCTAGCTATGGCTACACCTTC.

The CDR3 coding sequence is TGTGCCAGCAGCTTCAGGACTAGCGGGGGAAACACCGGGGAGCTGTTTTTT. Protein sequence: CASSFRTSGGNTGELFF. The chain has TRBV7-2 and TRBJ2-2, with 13 bases aligning to TRBD2. With 3 bases clipped from V and 2 bases from J, the junction kept 3 bases outside the gene matches. In germline, CDR1 is SGHTA, CDR2 FQGNSA. The CDR3 loop spans 17 amino acids.

This chain uses TRBV19 with TRBJ2-6; D might be TRBD1 (6 bases). This CDR3 is built from 20 residues. V lost 3 bases, J lost 0 bases, and 21 bases lay in between. Germline-derived CDR1 and CDR2 are LNHDA and SQIVND (reference sequence). CDR3 residues: CASSIVGLAGVNSGANVLTF. In DNA, the CDR3 is TGTGCCAGTAGTATTGTAGGTTTGGCAGGGGTTAACTCTGGGGCCAACGTCCTGACTTTC.

The chain joins TRBV9 to TRBJ2-6; D possibly uses TRBD1 or TRBD2 (5 bases each). The CDR3 is made up of 16 amino acids. The germline CDR1 and CDR2 sequences are SGDLS and YYNGEE. Trimming removed 0 bases at V and 2 bases at J, with 9 bases between. CDR3 amino acids: CASSVGRGAGANVLTF. The CDR3 DNA reads TGTGCCAGCAGCGTAGGAAGGGGAGCTGGGGCCAACGTCCTGACTTTC.

The rearrangement links TRBV7-9 to TRBJ2-1; 8 bases line up with TRBD1. This CDR3 has 18 amino acids. Germline V CDR1 and CDR2: SEHNR, FQNEAQ (reference sequence). Germline trimming cut 4 bases from V and 0 bases from J; bases unmatched to any gene: 11. In DNA form, the CDR3 reads TGTGCCAGCAGCTACACAGGGGGAGTTTCCTCCTCCTACAATGAGCAGTTCTTC. It is translated as CASSYTGGVSSSYNEQFF.

This chain connects TRBV7-9 to TRBJ2-1, with no clear D. CDR1 and CDR2 (germline): SEHNR, FQNEAQ (reference sequence). Between the trimmed V and J ends, which lost 2 bases and 8 bases, there was a span of 13 bases. The CDR3 length is 14 residues. The CDR3 is CASSLQSFGYEQFF. CDR3 sequence (DNA): TGTGCCAGCAGCTTACAGTCCTTTGGATATGAGCAGTTCTTC.

V and J are TRBV9 and TRBJ1-1; D not resolved. V was shortened by 0 bases and J by 0 bases, with 6 bases between the two germline ends. CDR3 size: 14 residues. Germline CDR1 reads SGDLS; CDR2 reads YYNGEE. This CDR3 is CASSVGPLNTEAFF. The CDR3 bases are TGTGCCAGCAGCGTAGGACCCCTGAACACTGAAGCTTTCTTT.

This clone was observed once. The chain combines TRBV2 with TRBJ2-1; 8 bases are a match to TRBD1. With V trimmed by 6 bases and J by 6 bases, 1 base remained unmatched. CDR1 SNHLY and CDR2 FYNNEI come from the germline V gene. The CDR3 is 12 residues long. In DNA, the CDR3 is TGTGCCAGCAGGGACAGGGTCAATGAGCAGTTCTTC. Translation gives CASRDRVNEQFF.

The V call is TRBV9, the J call TRBJ2-1, with D tentatively TRBD1 or TRBD2 (5 bases each). Germline assignment: CDR1 SGDLS and CDR2 YYNGEE. The CDR3 contains 12 residues. The germline V and J ends were trimmed by 2 bases and 5 bases, with 5 bases remaining between them. DNA for the CDR3: TGTGCCAGCAGCGTGGGGGACAATGAGCAGTTCTTC. Residues: CASSVGDNEQFF.

This chain joins TRBV5-1 and TRBJ1-2; 9 nucleotides align to TRBD1. Germline CDR1 is SGHRS and CDR2 is YFSETQ. CDR3 size: 14 residues. V lost 4 bases to trimming and J lost 2 bases; unmatched junction nucleotides: 3. CDR3 sequence reads: CASSAGTGNYGYTF. CDR3 DNA: TGCGCCAGCAGCGCGGGGACAGGGAACTATGGCTACACCTTC.

The chain has TRBV5-1 and TRBJ2-7; 7 bases are shared with TRBD1. Germline values: CDR1 SGHRS, CDR2 YFSETQ. V dropped 4 bases and J dropped 3; count of bases not matched to a gene: 13. This CDR3 is 16 amino acids long. DNA of the CDR3: TGCGCCAGCAGCCCTAGGACCGGACAGGCCTACTACGAGCAGTACTTC. Its translation: CASSPRTGQAYYEQYF.